Shown below are 22 T cell receptor beta chains from a single sample sequenced in a study of T cell responses to AZD1222 COVID-19 vaccine (dated by TCRdb to the early 2020s). Receptor amplification or capture employed the immunoSEQ multiplex PCR assay. TCRdb took this table from immuneACCESS and kept in-frame rearrangements with V and J called. Such tables lack part of the clones; where checked against another copy, unresolved V genes explain under half of the gap, and the rest is unexplained. A total of about 150,000 clones appear in this sample, roughly nine tenths of them only once. Of the sample, over 1% falls within the top ten clones. What the time point label conveys for this sample: about 28 days (+/-7) after the second vaccine dose. The material sequenced was peripheral blood, taken 28 days after the second AZD1222 dose. These receptors were collected from an adult who received the AZD1222 COVID-19 vaccine.

The genes are TRBV4-1 and TRBJ2-7; 7 bases are shared with TRBD1. Germline V gives CDR1 MGHRA, CDR2 YSYEKL. CDR3 length equals 16 residues. The trim removed 1 base at V and 2 bases at J, leaving 8 bases unmatched. CDR3 bases: TGCGCCAGCAGCCAAGGTTTGTTAGGGGGCCCCTACGAGCAGTACTTC. Its protein is CASSQGLLGGPYEQYF.

The count of this clone is one. V is TRBV19 and J is TRBJ2-1; 9 nucleotides line up with TRBD2. Germline V gene data show CDR1 as LNHDA and CDR2 as SQIVND (reference sequence). Losses at the gene ends were 10 bases for V and 5 bases for J; bases not matched to a gene: 9. The CDR3 has 14 residues. The CDR3 region has the DNA TGTGCCACCGCCGTGCTAGCGGGGAACAATGAGCAGTTCTTC. Protein sequence: CATAVLAGNNEQFF.

V is TRBV11-3 and J is TRBJ1-1; D may be TRBD1 (5 bases). Trimming cost V 4 bases and J 4 bases, with 10 bases left between them. The CDR3 sequence is 13 residues long. CDR1 is SGHNT, CDR2 YENEEA, per germline. The chain's CDR3 is CASSWGESTEAFF. In DNA, the CDR3 is TGTGCCAGCAGCTGGGGGGAATCCACTGAAGCTTTCTTT.

The gene calls are TRBV6-2 or TRBV6-3 and TRBJ2-7, with a weak D call TRBD2 (5 bases). The V gene lost 5 bases and the J gene lost 7 bases, with 18 bases spanning the gap. Germline V lookup: CDR1 MNHEY, CDR2 SVGEGT. This CDR3 contains 14 residues. The CDR3 loop reads CASSIGSGPLEQYF. CDR3 in DNA: TGTGCCAGCAGTATAGGGAGTGGTCCTTTGGAGCAGTACTTC.

This chain links TRBV11-1 with TRBJ1-1, with TRBD1 as a possible D gene (6 bases). The V end was cut by 5 bases, the J end by 5 bases, with 18 bases between. The germline CDR1 and CDR2 sequences are SGHAT and FQDESV (reference sequence). The CDR3 extends over 15 amino acids. The CDR3, as DNA: TGTGCCAGCAGCCCGGCCCAGAGGGGGTCTACTGAAGCTTTCTTT. This sequence encodes CASSPAQRGSTEAFF.

The chain joins TRBV5-1 to TRBJ2-3; D gene uncertain. V was pared by 5 bases and J by 0 bases, with 10 bases between. The CDR3 spans 14 residues. Germline V gives CDR1 SGHRS, CDR2 YFSETQ. The chain's CDR3 is CASSRTGSTDTQYF. The CDR3 coding sequence is TGCGCCAGCAGTCGGACCGGAAGCACAGATACGCAGTATTTT.

The chain carries TRBV18 and TRBJ1-1, with TRBD1 identical over 7 bases. With V trimmed by 5 bases and J by 3 bases, 6 bases remained unmatched. Germline CDR1 KGHSH, CDR2 LQKENI. The CDR3 runs 14 residues. CDR3 nucleotide sequence: TGTGCCAGCTCAGGTGACAGGGTGGACACTGAAGCTTTCTTT. Its protein product is CASSGDRVDTEAFF. The full variable domain, completed using reference TRBV18 and TRBJ1-1, is NAGVMQNPRHLVRRRGQEARLRCSPMKGHSHVYWYRQLPEEGLKFMVYLQKENIIDESGMPKERFSAEFPKEGPSILRIQQVVRGDSAAYFCASSGDRVDTEAFFGQGTRLTVV.

The V call is TRBV29-1, the J call TRBJ2-5; D is tentatively TRBD1 or TRBD2 (6 bases each). Trimming pared 3 bases from V and 4 bases from J, leaving 15 bases between. There are 14 residues in the CDR3. CDR1 is SQVTM, CDR2 ANQGSEA, per germline. The CDR3 bases are TGCAGCGTTGATAAAGGGGGGATGGGAGAGACCCAGTACTTC. Translating gives CSVDKGGMGETQYF.

V is TRBV27 and J is TRBJ2-3; TRBD1 might be the D (6 bases). V lost 3 bases, J lost 6 bases, and 16 bases lay in between. CDR3 size: 15 residues. The germline V gene encodes CDR1 MNHEY and CDR2 SMNVEV (reference sequence). As DNA, the CDR3 is TGTGCCAGCAGTTTTTCCTCTGGGGGCAGGGATACGCAGTATTTT. Protein product: CASSFSSGGRDTQYF.

The J gene is TRBJ1-5, the V gene TRBV7-9, with D uncertain. V was trimmed by 5 bases and J by 0 bases, leaving 11 bases between them. Per germline, CDR1 SEHNR and CDR2 FQNEAQ (reference sequence). The CDR3 spans 15 residues. The CDR3 DNA reads as TGTGCCAGCAGCCCCGGGAGGGATAGCAATCAGCCCCAGCATTTT. This sequence encodes CASSPGRDSNQPQHF.

This clone appeared a single time. This sequence joins TRBV7-2 and TRBJ1-5; no clear D. Germline V gene lookup returns CDR1 SGHTA and CDR2 FQGNSA. The germline V and J ends were trimmed by 4 bases and 3 bases, with 7 bases remaining between them. The CDR3 consists of 13 residues. CDR3 sequence: CASSYSINQPQHF. CDR3 coding DNA: TGTGCCAGCAGCTACTCGATCAATCAGCCCCAGCATTTT.

This chain connects TRBV6-5 to TRBJ2-7; 9 nucleotides line up with TRBD1. Trimming took 6 bases from V and 3 from J; bases not matched to a gene: 9. The germline V gene has CDR1 MNHEY and CDR2 SVGAGI. The CDR3 consists of 15 residues. For the CDR3, the DNA is TGTGCCAGCAGCAAAACAGGGGGCCCCAGCTACGAGCAGTACTTC. Translated, it gives CASSKTGGPSYEQYF.

The chain is built from TRBV6-4 and TRBJ2-3; D gene uncertain. The CDR3 is 14 amino acids. Trimming took 5 bases from V and 4 from J, leaving 13 bases between them. Germline values: CDR1 MRHNA, CDR2 SNTAGT. CDR3 nucleotides: TGTGCCAGCAGTAAGGACCACTGGGCAGATACGCAGTATTTT. The encoded protein is CASSKDHWADTQYF.

This chain joins TRBV3-1 (or the pseudogene TRBV3-2) and TRBJ1-1, with unresolved D. Germline CDR1 LGHDT, CDR2 YNNKEL (reference sequence). The CDR3 is 15 amino acids. Trimming removed 4 bases from V and 2 bases from J, with 14 bases in between. Written as DNA, the CDR3 is TGTGCCAGCAGCCCTCACCGTCGGGGTAACACTGAAGCTTTCTTT. Translating it yields CASSPHRRGNTEAFF.

This chain uses TRBV27 with TRBJ2-1, with TRBD2 identical over 7 bases. The CDR3 consists of 15 residues. Germline CDR1 reads MNHEY; CDR2 reads SMNVEV (reference sequence). J was trimmed by 3 bases and V by 4 bases; bases with no gene match: 6. For the CDR3, the DNA is TGTGCCAGCAGTTCCCTAGCGGCTAACTACAATGAGCAGTTCTTC. It specifies CASSSLAANYNEQFF.

V gene TRBV27 combines with J gene TRBJ2-2; D gene unclear. The V end lost 0 bases, the J end lost 2 bases, and 13 bases lay between the germline ends. Germline CDR1 is MNHEY and CDR2 is SMNVEV (reference sequence). The CDR3 spans 17 residues. The CDR3 nucleotides are TGTGCCAGCAGTTTATCCCCATGGGCGCCCAACACCGGGGAGCTGTTTTTT. Its protein product is CASSLSPWAPNTGELFF.

The rearrangement links TRBV28 to TRBJ1-6; 9 bases agree with TRBD1. V was clipped by 6 bases and J by 9 bases; unmatched bases: 9. The CDR3 is 15 residues long. The germline V gene encodes CDR1 MDHEN and CDR2 SYDVKM. This CDR3 reads CASSFSDRGGSPLHF. The DNA for the CDR3 is TGTGCCAGCAGCTTTTCGGACAGGGGCGGTTCACCCCTCCACTTT.

The V and J genes are TRBV5-1 and TRBJ2-2, with 9 bases aligning to TRBD1. Trimming took 2 bases from V and 3 from J; bases not matched to a gene: 2. The germline V gene has CDR1 SGHRS and CDR2 YFSETQ. This CDR3 spans 15 amino acids. The CDR3 region has the DNA TGCGCCAGCAGCTTCAGGACAGGGGACACCGGGGAGCTGTTTTTT. It is translated as CASSFRTGDTGELFF.

This clone has only one observation. This rearrangement joins TRBV14 to TRBJ2-1; TRBD2 matches at 10 bases. The CDR3 length is 15 residues. V gave up 6 bases and J gave up 6 bases; unmatched junction bases: 8. CDR1 is SGHDN, CDR2 FVKESK, per germline. The CDR3 reads CASRASGSGGNEQFF. As DNA, the CDR3 is TGTGCCAGCAGGGCTAGCGGGAGTGGGGGCAATGAGCAGTTCTTC.

V is TRBV7-2 and J is TRBJ2-3, with D tentatively TRBD1 (6 bases). The germline V and J ends were trimmed by 3 bases and 6 bases, with 13 bases remaining between them. The CDR3 consists of 14 residues. Germline assignment: CDR1 SGHTA and CDR2 FQGNSA. CDR3 DNA sequence: TGTGCCAGCAGCTTCCGGGACATCCGCGATACGCAGTATTTT. This codes for CASSFRDIRDTQYF.

V usage is TRBV18 and J usage is TRBJ2-5; TRBD1 matches 9 bases. The CDR3 loop spans 15 amino acids. Germline loops: CDR1 KGHSH, CDR2 LQKENI. V trimming: 4 bases; J trimming: 4 bases; junction bases outside the gene matches: 7. This CDR3 is CASSHTTGGSETQYF. CDR3 coding DNA: TGTGCCAGCTCACATACGACAGGGGGATCAGAGACCCAGTACTTC.

The chain combines TRBV23-1 with TRBJ2-3, with TRBD1 matching over 7 bases. TRBV23-1 is treated as an ORF (open reading frame) with a function not yet certain. The CDR3 spans 17 residues. With V trimmed by 4 bases and J by 3 bases, 13 bases remained unmatched. The CDR3 loop is CASSLTFWTGGTDTQYF. In DNA form, the CDR3 reads TGCGCCAGCAGTCTAACCTTTTGGACAGGCGGAACAGATACGCAGTATTTT.